Shown below are 19 T cell receptor beta chains from a single sample sequenced in a study of CD8+ T cells in alopecia areata. It was cDNA, reverse transcribed from extracted RNA, that served as the sequencing template. Only in-frame clones appear in the TCRdb table, and some are missing; sequencing was by immunoSEQ multiplex PCR. The sample shows 110,000 to 150,000 clones, 45% to 60% of them seen only once. Treatment given: oral pan-JAK inhibitor, 5-10 mg twice daily. Sequencing used CD8+ T cells sorted from blood, obtained at week 4, from a patient treated with tofacitinib. These receptors were collected from a human donor with alopecia areata.

Comment on this clone: Other DNA sequences in the same sample also yield this CDR3. The rearrangement uses TRBV4-2 and TRBJ1-2; TRBD1 aligns across 7 bases. Germline CDR1 LGHNA, CDR2 YNFKEQ. J was trimmed by 8 bases and V by 4 bases; bases with no gene match: 4. CDR3 length: 12 amino acids. The DNA of the CDR3 is TGTGCCAGCAGCCGAGGGGGCGACGGCTACACCTTC. Translation: CASSRGGDGYTF.

This clone has just a few counts. The chain recombines TRBV7-9 with TRBJ2-7; a weak D match, TRBD2 (5 bases). The CDR3 is 14 residues long. Germline CDR1 SEHNR, CDR2 FQNEAQ (reference sequence). V lost 5 bases to trimming and J lost 2 bases, with 13 bases between them. The CDR3 sequence is CASSAGREPYEQYF. CDR3 nucleotides: TGTGCCAGCAGCGCGGGCCGCGAACCCTACGAGCAGTACTTC.

J is TRBJ1-5 and V is TRBV5-6; D remains unclear. Trimming took 0 bases from V and 5 from J, leaving 6 bases between them. CDR1 and CDR2 from the germline V gene are SGHDT and YYEEEE. This CDR3 contains 13 residues. The CDR3 sequence: CASSLGSDQPQHF. The CDR3 DNA follows: TGTGCCAGCAGCTTGGGATCCGATCAGCCCCAGCATTTT.

This clone was counted only a few times. The chain couples TRBV4-2 to TRBJ1-3; D is undetermined. The germline gives CDR1 LGHNA, CDR2 YNFKEQ. The CDR3 loop spans 15 amino acids. V was shortened by 4 bases and J by 4 bases, with 14 bases between the two germline ends. The CDR3, as DNA: TGTGCCAGCAGCCGCCGGATCGGGCAAGGAAACACCATATATTTT. It specifies CASSRRIGQGNTIYF.

In the case of this clone: In the same sample, other DNA sequences code for this CDR3. The V call is TRBV6-5, the J call TRBJ2-1; weak D call: TRBD2 (5 bases). In germline, CDR1 is MNHEY, CDR2 SVGAGI. The CDR3 runs to 12 residues. Deletions cut 2 bases from V and 6 bases from J, with 5 bases between. CDR3 nucleotides: TGTGCCAGCAGTTACGGAGGCAATGAGCAGTTCTTC. Translation: CASSYGGNEQFF.

This clone was counted only a few times. As DNA, the CDR3 is TGTGCCAGTAGTCTTCCGATGGACACAGATACGCAGTATTTT. Protein: CASSLPMDTDTQYF. V gene TRBV19 combines with J gene TRBJ2-3; D gene ambiguous. CDR1 LNHDA and CDR2 SQIVND come from the germline V gene (reference sequence). Trimming stripped 5 bases from V and 2 bases from J, with 11 bases between. This CDR3 is 14 amino acids long.

The V call is TRBV7-9, the J call TRBJ2-7, with D perhaps matching TRBD1 (6 bases). There are 15 residues in the CDR3. V was pared by 6 bases and J by 4 bases, with 19 bases between. The V gene's germline CDR1 is SEHNR and CDR2 FQNEAQ (reference sequence). CDR3 DNA sequence: TGTGCCAGCAGTCGGTACCGGGCAGGGGTTTACGAGCAGTACTTC. Translated: CASSRYRAGVYEQYF.

A few counts support this clone. The V gene is TRBV6-5, the J gene TRBJ1-2; D is ambiguous. The CDR3 extends over 14 amino acids. V dropped 10 bases and J dropped 2 bases, with 17 bases sitting between them. Germline CDR1 and CDR2: MNHEY and SVGAGI. The CDR3 DNA reads TGTGCCACCAGCCTCCTCGACGGCAACTATGGCTACACCTTC. This encodes CATSLLDGNYGYTF.

The J gene is TRBJ1-5, the V gene TRBV19; D is possibly TRBD1 (5 bases). Germline CDR1 and CDR2: LNHDA and SQIVND (reference sequence). Trimming pared 7 bases from V and 0 bases from J, leaving 13 bases between. The CDR3 is made up of 15 amino acids. CDR3 DNA: TGTGCCAGTACCCGAGACAGATATAGCAATCAGCCCCAGCATTTT. Translating it yields CASTRDRYSNQPQHF.

This clone was counted only a few times. The chain employs TRBV19 and TRBJ1-5, with a tentative D call TRBD1 (6 bases). V was trimmed by 9 bases and J by 0 bases, leaving 15 bases between them. CDR3 length: 15 residues. Germline values: CDR1 LNHDA, CDR2 SQIVND (reference sequence). The CDR3 bases are TGTGCCAGGAGGGGGACACTTAATAGCAATCAGCCCCAGCATTTT. This codes for CARRGTLNSNQPQHF.

The chain couples TRBV4-1 to TRBJ1-1, with 12 bases fitting TRBD1. V was pared by 4 bases and J by 0 bases, with 3 bases of the junction left unmatched. The CDR3 is 16 residues long. Germline loops: CDR1 MGHRA, CDR2 YSYEKL. Here the CDR3 DNA reads TGCGCCAGCAGCCTGGGACAGGGGGCGATGAACACTGAAGCTTTCTTT. Protein product: CASSLGQGAMNTEAFF.

The genes are TRBV29-1 and TRBJ2-5; 9 bases are a match to TRBD1. The CDR3 covers 16 residues. The germline V gene encodes CDR1 SQVTM and CDR2 ANQGSEA. CDR3 region: CSFAAPGTGIQETQYF. The CDR3 nucleotides are TGCAGTTTCGCTGCTCCCGGGACAGGGATCCAAGAGACCCAGTACTTC.

The chain is built from TRBV29-1 and TRBJ1-2; 8 bases are a match to TRBD1. V shed 4 bases and J 3 bases; nucleotides not matched to a gene: 4. The CDR3 has 13 amino acids. Germline V gives CDR1 SQVTM, CDR2 ANQGSEA. The CDR3 DNA reads as TGCAGCGTTGTCCCGACAGGGGACTATGGCTACACCTTC. It translates to CSVVPTGDYGYTF. Drawing the rest from reference TRBV29-1 and TRBJ1-2, the complete variable domain is SAVISQKPSRDICQRGTSLTIQCQVDSQVTMMFWYRQQPGQSLTLIATANQGSEATYESGFVIDKFPISRPNLTFSTLTVSNMSPEDSSIYLCSVVPTGDYGYTFGSGTRLTVV.

This chain links TRBV28 with TRBJ1-2; D is unresolved. The CDR3 consists of 15 residues. Trimming took off 6 bases at V and 0 bases at J, with 14 bases between the two ends. Germline-derived CDR1 and CDR2 are MDHEN and SYDVKM. The DNA of the CDR3 is TGTGCCAGCAGGCCCCCCCAGTGGGCTAACTATGGCTACACCTTC. Amino acid sequence: CASRPPQWANYGYTF.

The chain carries TRBV29-1 and TRBJ1-2, with TRBD1 matching over 8 bases. The germline CDR1 and CDR2 sequences are SQVTM and ANQGSEA. The CDR3 totals 15 residues. Trimming took 0 bases from V and 0 from J; bases not matched to a gene: 3. In nucleotides, the CDR3 is TGCAGCGTTGAAGAAGGGACAGGCCCTAACTATGGCTACACCTTC. It encodes CSVEEGTGPNYGYTF.

This chain connects TRBV10-1 to TRBJ2-3, with no clear D. This CDR3 is 13 amino acids long. V was pared by 2 bases and J by 5 bases, with 8 bases between. The germline V gene has CDR1 WNHNN and CDR2 SYGVQD (reference sequence). The CDR3, as DNA: TGCGCCAGCAGTGAGATGAGGCGAGATACGCAGTATTTT. Translating it yields CASSEMRRDTQYF.

The chain uses TRBV29-1 and TRBJ1-1; 8 bases are shared with TRBD1. CDR3 size: 13 residues. Trimming at V came to 7 bases and at J to 1 base, leaving 5 bases not matched to a gene. Germline CDR1 is SQVTM and CDR2 is ANQGSEA. CDR3 sequence reads: CSDWTGTNTEAFF. The CDR3 bases are TGCAGCGACTGGACAGGGACGAACACTGAAGCTTTCTTT. The variable domain in full, with the rest retrieved from reference TRBV29-1 and TRBJ1-1, is SAVISQKPSRDICQRGTSLTIQCQVDSQVTMMFWYRQQPGQSLTLIATANQGSEATYESGFVIDKFPISRPNLTFSTLTVSNMSPEDSSIYLCSDWTGTNTEAFFGQGTRLTVV.

The J gene is TRBJ1-1, the V gene TRBV5-6; D is ambiguous. The CDR3 spans 12 residues. V was shortened by 5 bases and J by 1 base, with 6 bases between the two germline ends. Germline loops: CDR1 SGHDT, CDR2 YYEEEE. The CDR3 DNA is TGTGCCAGCAGTCTGTGGAACACTGAAGCTTTCTTT. Its protein product is CASSLWNTEAFF.

As concerns this clone: The junction does not match germline at one end; this may be a read error. CDR3 amino acids: CASSEGTVSNQPQHF. In DNA, the CDR3 is TGTGCCAGCAGCGAAGGGACGGTTAGCAATCAGCCCCAGCATTTT. The gene calls are TRBV2 and TRBJ1-5; D might be TRBD1 (5 bases). The CDR3 has 15 residues. CDR1 is SNHLY and CDR2 is FYNNEI in the germline V gene.